Listed here are 24 T cell receptor beta chains from one sample, sequenced in a study of T cell responses to AZD1222 COVID-19 vaccine. Sequencing used immunoSEQ multiplex PCR; TCRdb keeps in-frame clones, though not all of them. The sample comprises about 140,000 clones, approximately 90% of which are singletons, and around 2.7% rests with the top ten. This material consisted of peripheral blood, taken on day 0 of AZD1222 vaccination. These receptors came from an adult in good health.

J is TRBJ1-6 and V is TRBV28; D is perhaps TRBD1 (6 bases). The V end lost 5 bases, the J end lost 1 base, and 15 bases lay between the germline ends. Germline CDR1 reads MDHEN; CDR2 reads SYDVKM. This CDR3 contains 17 residues. CDR3 protein: CASSVRPRGSYNSPLHF. The CDR3 DNA sequence: TGTGCCAGCAGTGTAAGACCCAGGGGTTCCTATAATTCACCCCTCCACTTT.

The rearrangement uses TRBV19 and TRBJ1-4; D perhaps matches TRBD1 (6 bases). Trimming took off 8 bases at V and 4 bases at J, with 14 bases between the two ends. The CDR3 covers 14 residues. From germline, CDR1 is LNHDA and CDR2 SQIVND (reference sequence). The CDR3 DNA reads as TGTGCCAGTCGGCTGGCGGGACATAATGAAAAACTGTTTTTT. This sequence encodes CASRLAGHNEKLFF.

The chain has TRBV7-9 and TRBJ2-7; D unresolved. CDR1 and CDR2 (germline): SEHNR, FQNEAQ (reference sequence). With 8 bases removed from V and 3 bases from J, the gap between germline ends came to 5 bases. This CDR3 spans 10 amino acids. The chain's CDR3 is CASADYEQYF. CDR3 DNA: TGTGCCAGCGCGGACTACGAGCAGTACTTC. Supplemented by reference TRBV7-9 and TRBJ2-7, the full variable domain reads DTGVSQNPRHKITKRGQNVTFRCDPISEHNRLYWYRQTLGQGPEFLTYFQNEAQLEKSRLLSDRFSAERPKGSFSTLEIQRTEQGDSAMYLCASADYEQYFGPGTRLTVT.

This clone has more than one count but fewer than ten. The chain joins TRBV29-1 to TRBJ2-7, with TRBD1 matching over 7 bases. The CDR3 contains 14 residues. Trimming at V came to 4 bases and at J to 0 bases, leaving 6 bases not matched to a gene. Germline CDR1 SQVTM, CDR2 ANQGSEA. CDR3 in amino acids: CSVARQGSSYEQYF. CDR3 coding DNA: TGCAGCGTTGCACGACAGGGTAGCTCCTACGAGCAGTACTTC.

V and J are TRBV28 and TRBJ1-2, with D unclear. This CDR3 region has 11 residues. CDR1 is MDHEN and CDR2 is SYDVKM in the germline V gene. V lost 5 bases and J 8 bases, leaving 9 bases between the germline ends. The CDR3, as DNA: TGTGCCAGCAGTGACCGATGGGGCTACACCTTC. The encoded protein is CASSDRWGYTF.

The chain combines TRBV18 with TRBJ2-3, with D possibly TRBD1 on 6 matching bases. Germline V lookup: CDR1 KGHSH, CDR2 LQKENI. The CDR3 is 15 amino acids. V lost 2 bases and J 3 bases, leaving 12 bases between the germline ends. This CDR3 reads CASSPRTDRTDTQYF. The CDR3 nucleotides are TGTGCCAGCTCACCAAGGACAGATAGGACAGATACGCAGTATTTT.

The rearrangement links TRBV19 to TRBJ2-7, with D possibly matching TRBD1 (6 bases). There are 14 residues in the CDR3. V was trimmed by 5 bases and J by 2 bases, leaving 13 bases between them. The germline CDR1 and CDR2 sequences are LNHDA and SQIVND (reference sequence). This CDR3 reads CASSPRDTTYEQYF. CDR3 bases: TGTGCCAGTAGTCCTCGGGACACTACCTACGAGCAGTACTTC.

V usage is TRBV5-6 and J usage is TRBJ1-2; 9 nucleotides line up with TRBD1. Germline CDR1 SGHDT, CDR2 YYEEEE. The CDR3 runs to 14 residues. Germline trimming cut 3 bases from V and 3 bases from J; bases unmatched to any gene: 3. CDR3 sequence reads: CASSSGQGHYGYTF. For the CDR3, the DNA is TGTGCCAGCAGCTCGGGACAGGGCCACTATGGCTACACCTTC.

This clone appeared once. This sequence joins TRBV5-1 and TRBJ2-5, with 10 bases fitting TRBD2. Per the germline V gene, CDR1 is SGHRS and CDR2 is YFSETQ. The CDR3 consists of 16 residues. J lost 4 bases, V lost 0 bases, and 6 bases had no gene match. The DNA for the CDR3 is TGCGCCAGCAGCTTGGACCCGGTAGCGGGAGGAGAGACCCAGTACTTC. It codes for CASSLDPVAGGETQYF.

The rearrangement joins TRBV4-1 to TRBJ1-1; D is undetermined. CDR1 is MGHRA, CDR2 YSYEKL, per germline. V gave up 4 bases and J gave up 0 bases, with 6 bases separating them. The CDR3 spans 13 residues. As DNA, the CDR3 is TGCGCCAGCAGCCCGCGGATGAACACTGAAGCTTTCTTT. Residues: CASSPRMNTEAFF.

Here the CDR3 DNA reads TGTGCCAGTAGAACAGGGTACGTCAATGAGCAGTTCTTC. Its translation: CASRTGYVNEQFF. J is TRBJ2-1 and V is TRBV19, with D perhaps TRBD1 (6 bases). Trimming left V 6 bases short and J 6 bases short, with 12 bases between. Germline V gives CDR1 LNHDA, CDR2 SQIVND (reference sequence). CDR3 length: 13 amino acids.

This clone was recorded once. V gene TRBV3-1 (or the pseudogene TRBV3-2) combines with J gene TRBJ2-1, with unresolved D. The CDR3 has 12 residues. Trimming left V 7 bases short and J 5 bases short, with 9 bases between. Germline loops: CDR1 LGHDT, CDR2 YNNKEL (reference sequence). The CDR3 DNA reads TGTGCCAGCAAGACCGTAAACAATGAGCAGTTCTTC. Its translation: CASKTVNNEQFF.

The genes are TRBV5-1 and TRBJ1-1, with D possibly being TRBD1 (6 bases). Trimming stripped 1 base from V and 1 base from J, with 11 bases between. Per the germline V gene, CDR1 is SGHRS and CDR2 is YFSETQ. CDR3 length equals 15 residues. CDR3 sequence reads: CASSLPPGQNTEAFF. CDR3 nucleotides: TGCGCCAGCAGCTTGCCCCCGGGACAGAACACTGAAGCTTTCTTT.

The V call is TRBV15, the J call TRBJ1-2; D gene ambiguous. Trimming pared 0 bases from V and 4 bases from J, leaving 12 bases between. The CDR3 is 15 amino acids. Germline CDR1 and CDR2: LNHNV and YYDKDF (reference sequence). CDR3 loop: CATSRDLAGLYGYTF. CDR3 in DNA: TGTGCCACCAGCAGAGACTTGGCAGGCCTCTATGGCTACACCTTC.

This sequence joins TRBV23-1 and TRBJ2-1; D might be TRBD1 or TRBD2, each matching 5 bases. Being an ORF, TRBV23-1 has a function that is uncertain. The CDR3 covers 15 residues. The ends were cut back, 6 bases at V and 4 bases at J, with 16 bases in the middle. The CDR3 sequence: CASRYTGTEYNEQFF. CDR3 in DNA: TGCGCCAGCAGATATACCGGGACGGAATACAATGAGCAGTTCTTC.

V gene TRBV24-1 combines with J gene TRBJ1-1; the D is unclear. V lost 8 bases and J 0 bases, leaving 9 bases between the germline ends. The V gene's germline CDR1 is KGHDR and CDR2 SFDVKD. This CDR3 is built from 13 residues. The CDR3 DNA sequence: TGTGCCACCAAGGCAGGCATGAACACTGAAGCTTTCTTT. Protein sequence: CATKAGMNTEAFF.

J is TRBJ2-1 and V is TRBV6-2 or TRBV6-3; 8 nucleotides match TRBD2. In germline, CDR1 is MNHEY, CDR2 SVGEGT. V shed 4 bases and J 10 bases; nucleotides not matched to a gene: 9. The CDR3 spans 14 residues. The CDR3: CASSFFTGGEEQFF. CDR3 in DNA: TGTGCCAGCAGTTTTTTTACCGGGGGGGAGGAGCAGTTCTTC.

The J gene is TRBJ2-1, the V gene TRBV24-1; D may correspond to TRBD1 or TRBD2 (5 bases each). From germline, CDR1 is KGHDR and CDR2 SFDVKD. This CDR3 is 15 amino acids long. Trimming took 5 bases from V and 0 from J, leaving 10 bases between them. Here the CDR3 reads CATSGGRSSYNEQFF. CDR3 in DNA: TGTGCCACCAGTGGGGGACGGAGCTCCTACAATGAGCAGTTCTTC.

The V and J genes are TRBV19 and TRBJ1-2; D gene ambiguous. Germline V gene lookup returns CDR1 LNHDA and CDR2 SQIVND (reference sequence). V was clipped by 4 bases and J by 8 bases, with 17 bases between them. This CDR3 contains 14 residues. The CDR3 bases are TGTGCCAGTAGTACGAACCCCTACGCGTGGGGCTACACCTTC. Amino acids: CASSTNPYAWGYTF.

The J gene is TRBJ1-2, the V gene TRBV28, with unresolved D. Per germline, CDR1 MDHEN and CDR2 SYDVKM. The length of the CDR3 is 15 residues. V was trimmed by 5 bases and J by 8 bases, leaving 21 bases between them. The CDR3 here is CASSPKQQIVEGYTF. The CDR3 region has the DNA TGTGCCAGCAGTCCGAAACAGCAGATCGTAGAAGGCTACACCTTC.

This sequence joins TRBV7-2 and TRBJ2-3; a weak D match, TRBD2 (6 bases). V was shortened by 5 bases and J by 1 base, with 16 bases between the two germline ends. Germline V lookup: CDR1 SGHTA, CDR2 FQGNSA. This CDR3 region has 16 residues. Here the CDR3 DNA reads TGTGCCAGCAGCCGGGACTCCGGACGGGGCACAGATACGCAGTATTTT. Translation: CASSRDSGRGTDTQYF.

The chain uses TRBV9 and TRBJ1-4; no definite D call. The CDR3 is 16 residues long. Trimming shortened V by 0 bases and J by 0 bases, and 9 bases separated the two germline ends. Germline CDR1 and CDR2: SGDLS and YYNGEE. The CDR3 region is CASSVGGRATNEKLFF. The CDR3 DNA reads TGTGCCAGCAGCGTAGGGGGTAGGGCAACTAATGAAAAACTGTTTTTT.

The genes are TRBV19 and TRBJ1-5, with no clear D. The CDR3 runs to 12 residues. Trimming cost V 10 bases and J 2 bases, with 9 bases left between them. Germline V gives CDR1 LNHDA, CDR2 SQIVND (reference sequence). CDR3 bases: TGTGCCACTCGACTTGGCAATCAGCCCCAGCATTTT. This sequence encodes CATRLGNQPQHF.

The chain links TRBV27 to TRBJ1-5; the D is unclear. CDR1 is MNHEY, CDR2 SMNVEV, per germline (reference sequence). V lost 1 base to trimming and J lost 6 bases, with 4 bases between them. The CDR3 runs to 12 residues. CDR3 loop: CASSLLGQPQHF. For the CDR3, the DNA is TGTGCCAGCAGTTTATTGGGTCAGCCCCAGCATTTT.